The table lists the clone carrying this T cell receptor (beta chain) with a count of one. Its antigen is as yet unknown. These data belong to a study of T cell responses to AZD1222 COVID-19 vaccine. Findings and limits, study-wide: Spike-specific TCR breadth and depth rose after two AZD1222 doses. Within unmutated variant regions lay the reported targets of nearly half of spike-specific TCRs.

Assay used: immunoSEQ multiplex PCR; TCRdb lists only in-frame clones, some missing. The sample lists some 170,000 clones, approximately 92% occurring once. With 5 bases removed from V and 1 base from J, the gap between germline ends came to 9 bases. CDR1 SGHRS and CDR2 YFSETQ come from the germline V gene. The CDR3 spans 14 residues. This chain connects TRBV5-1 to TRBJ2-2; possible D gene TRBD1, 6 bases. This receptor was obtained from an adult in good health. Specimen: peripheral blood, collected on day 0 of AZD1222 vaccination. The CDR3 bases are TGCGCCAGCAGTTCGGGACAGAACACCGGGGAGCTGTTTTTT. It is translated as CASSSGQNTGELFF. The whole variable domain, remainder taken from reference TRBV5-1 and TRBJ2-2, is KAGVTQTPRYLIKTRGQQVTLSCSPISGHRSVSWYQQTPGQGLQFLFEYFSETQRNKGNFPGRFSGRQFSNSRSEMNVSTLELGDSALYLCASSSGQNTGELFFGEGSRLTVL.